Listed below are T cell receptor delta chains from one sample, sequenced in a study of gamma-delta T cells after stem cell transplantation. TCRdb re-identified clones in the RT-PCR reads via CATT. The sample records approximately 2,500 delta-chain clones, about 25% being singletons. The specimen sequenced was gamma-delta T cells. The source is a human donor. It is not recorded whose cells these are; they may come from a transplant donor. CDR3s include the opening cysteine and the closing phenylalanine or tryptophan. D genes are given only for firm matches. Clone size is given for some rows only: seen once, a few or many times, or a class if the clone is expanded.

clone_size: .
d_call: TRDD3
v_call: TRDV3
j_call: TRDJ1
cdr3_aa: CAFMKPCRLLGDTPYTDKLIF
cdr3_nt: TGTGCCTTTATGAAGCCTTGCAGGTTACTGGGGGATACGCCGTACACCGATAAACTCATCTTT

clone_size: .
d_call: TRDD3
v_call: TRDV1
j_call: TRDJ2
cdr3_aa: CAIGETLRVLYGIRQNDRAAAQLFF
cdr3_nt: TGTGCTATTGGGGAAACCCTACGGGTATTATACGGGATACGCCAGAACGATAGGGCTGCAGCACAACTCTTCTTT

clone_size: few
d_call: .
v_call: TRDV1
j_call: TRDJ1
cdr3_aa: CALGEPSYSTDKLIF
cdr3_nt: TGTGCTCTTGGGGAACCTTCTTATAGCACCGATAAACTCATCTTT

clone_size: .
d_call: TRDD3
v_call: TRDV2
j_call: TRDJ1
cdr3_aa: CACVGTSTGGSARYTDKLIF
cdr3_nt: TGTGCCTGTGTAGGTACAAGTACTGGGGGATCCGCGAGGTACACCGATAAACTCATCTTT

clone_size: few
d_call: TRDD3
v_call: TRDV1
j_call: TRDJ2
cdr3_aa: CALGEPPLRTGGYKVTAQLFF
cdr3_nt: TGTGCTCTTGGGGAACCCCCCCTTCGTACTGGGGGATACAAAGTGACAGCACAACTCTTCTTT

clone_size: medium-sized
d_call: .
v_call: TRDV1
j_call: TRDJ2
cdr3_aa: CALGVGGQLFF
cdr3_nt: TGTGCTCTTGGCGTAGGGGGCCAACTCTTCTTT

clone_size: large
d_call: TRDD3
v_call: TRDV1
j_call: TRDJ1
cdr3_aa: CALERPVLGTPLYTDKLIF
cdr3_nt: TGTGCTCTTGAGAGGCCTGTACTGGGGACACCCCTGTACACCGATAAACTCATCTTT

clone_size: medium-sized
d_call: TRDD3
v_call: TRDV2
j_call: TRDJ1
cdr3_aa: CACDPVLGAPVYTDKLIF
cdr3_nt: TGTGCCTGTGACCCCGTACTGGGGGCCCCCGTGTACACCGATAAACTCATCTTT

clone_size: medium-sized
d_call: TRDD3
v_call: TRDV1
j_call: TRDJ1
cdr3_aa: CALGERSVPYWGPHTDKLIF
cdr3_nt: TGTGCTCTTGGGGAAAGGAGCGTACCCTACTGGGGGCCCCACACCGATAAACTCATCTTT

clone_size: few
d_call: .
v_call: TRDV1
j_call: TRDJ1
cdr3_aa: CALGEDFLPTWGILGIRADKLIF
cdr3_nt: TGTGCTCTTGGGGAAGACTTTCTTCCTACGTGGGGAATACTGGGGATACGGGCCGATAAACTCATCTTT

clone_size: medium-sized
d_call: TRDD3
v_call: TRDV1
j_call: TRDJ1
cdr3_aa: CALGVAIPSSLLGDISDADKLIF
cdr3_nt: TGTGCTCTTGGGGTCGCGATCCCTTCTTCGCTACTGGGGGATATTTCGGACGCCGATAAACTCATCTTT

clone_size: medium-sized
d_call: .
v_call: TRDV1
j_call: TRDJ3
cdr3_aa: CALGELSGAISSWDTRQMFF
cdr3_nt: TGTGCTCTTGGGGAACTTTCTGGGGCAATCAGCTCCTGGGACACCCGACAGATGTTTTTC

clone_size: large
d_call: .
v_call: TRDV1
j_call: TRDJ1
cdr3_aa: CALGESLFGGVPVELIF
cdr3_nt: TGTGCTCTTGGGGAATCCCTCTTCGGAGGGGTTCCCGTTGAACTCATCTTT

clone_size: few
d_call: TRDD3
v_call: TRDV1
j_call: TRDJ1
cdr3_aa: CALGESPQVWGIGFDTDKLIF
cdr3_nt: TGTGCTCTTGGGGAAAGTCCTCAGGTCTGGGGGATTGGTTTCGACACCGATAAACTCATCTTT

clone_size: .
d_call: .
v_call: TRDV2
j_call: TRDJ1
cdr3_aa: CACDSFLGELSNTDKLIF
cdr3_nt: TGTGCCTGTGACTCATTCCTGGGCGAACTGTCAAACACCGATAAACTCATCTTT

clone_size: medium-sized
d_call: TRDD3
v_call: TRDV1
j_call: TRDJ1
cdr3_aa: CALGNITYRYWGIRIDLKLIF
cdr3_nt: TGTGCTCTTGGGAATATAACATACAGGTACTGGGGGATACGTATAGACCTTAAACTCATCTTT

clone_size: large
d_call: TRDD3
v_call: TRDV2
j_call: TRDJ1
cdr3_aa: CACDTVGLGDTGEYTDKLIF
cdr3_nt: TGTGCCTGTGACACCGTCGGACTGGGGGATACTGGGGAGTACACCGATAAACTCATCTTT

clone_size: large
d_call: TRDD3
v_call: TRDV2
j_call: TRDJ3
cdr3_aa: CACDTAVGDLSSWDTRQMFF
cdr3_nt: TGTGCCTGTGACACCGCGGTGGGGGACTTAAGCTCCTGGGACACCCGACAGATGTTTTTC

clone_size: medium-sized
d_call: .
v_call: TRDV2
j_call: TRDJ3
cdr3_aa: CACDTGENSWDTRQMFF
cdr3_nt: TGTGCCTGTGACACCGGGGAAAACTCCTGGGACACCCGACAGATGTTTTTC

clone_size: .
d_call: .
v_call: TRDV1
j_call: TRDJ1
cdr3_aa: CALGERGPTNTFQKRRFTDKLIF
cdr3_nt: TGTGCTCTTGGGGAACGCGGCCCAACCAACACCTTTCAAAAGAGACGATTCACCGATAAACTCATCTTT

clone_size: .
d_call: TRDD3
v_call: TRDV2
j_call: TRDJ3
cdr3_aa: CACETILGIRPSSWETRQMFF
cdr3_nt: TGTGCCTGTGAAACAATACTGGGGATACGACCTAGCTCCTGGGAAACCCGACAGATGTTTTTC

clone_size: .
d_call: TRDD3
v_call: TRDV1
j_call: TRDJ2
cdr3_aa: CAVGELLPGGFPPPLTAQLFF
cdr3_nt: TGTGCTGTTGGGGAACTCCTTCCTGGGGGATTCCCACCCCCTTTGACAGCACAACTCTTCTTT

clone_size: medium-sized
d_call: TRDD3
v_call: TRDV1
j_call: TRDJ1
cdr3_aa: CALGEGFSLTTGGLYYTDKLIF
cdr3_nt: TGTGCTCTTGGGGAAGGTTTTTCCCTTACTACTGGGGGACTTTACTACACCGATAAACTCATCTTT